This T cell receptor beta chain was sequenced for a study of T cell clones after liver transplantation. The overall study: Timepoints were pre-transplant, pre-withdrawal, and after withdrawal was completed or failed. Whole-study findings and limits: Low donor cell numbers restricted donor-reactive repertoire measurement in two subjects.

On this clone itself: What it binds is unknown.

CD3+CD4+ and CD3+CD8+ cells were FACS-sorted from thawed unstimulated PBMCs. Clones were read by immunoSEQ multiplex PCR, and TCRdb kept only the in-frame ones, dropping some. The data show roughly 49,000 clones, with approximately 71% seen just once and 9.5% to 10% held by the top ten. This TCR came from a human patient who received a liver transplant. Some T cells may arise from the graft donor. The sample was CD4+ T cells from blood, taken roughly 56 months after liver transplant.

DNA of the CDR3: TGTGCCAGCAGCTTAGCAGATACGCAGTATTTT. Protein: CASSLADTQYF. The genes are TRBV11-2 and TRBJ2-3; D not certain. Germline V lookup: CDR1 SGHAT, CDR2 FQNNGV. Trimming removed 1 base from V and 4 bases from J, with 0 bases in between. The CDR3 length is 11 residues. Using reference TRBV11-2 and TRBJ2-3 for the parts outside the CDR3, the full variable domain is EAGVAQSPRYKIIEKRQSVAFWCNPISGHATLYWYQQILGQGPKLLIQFQNNGVVDDSQLPKDRFSAERLKGVDSTLKIQPAKLEDSAVYLCASSLADTQYFGPGTRLTVL.